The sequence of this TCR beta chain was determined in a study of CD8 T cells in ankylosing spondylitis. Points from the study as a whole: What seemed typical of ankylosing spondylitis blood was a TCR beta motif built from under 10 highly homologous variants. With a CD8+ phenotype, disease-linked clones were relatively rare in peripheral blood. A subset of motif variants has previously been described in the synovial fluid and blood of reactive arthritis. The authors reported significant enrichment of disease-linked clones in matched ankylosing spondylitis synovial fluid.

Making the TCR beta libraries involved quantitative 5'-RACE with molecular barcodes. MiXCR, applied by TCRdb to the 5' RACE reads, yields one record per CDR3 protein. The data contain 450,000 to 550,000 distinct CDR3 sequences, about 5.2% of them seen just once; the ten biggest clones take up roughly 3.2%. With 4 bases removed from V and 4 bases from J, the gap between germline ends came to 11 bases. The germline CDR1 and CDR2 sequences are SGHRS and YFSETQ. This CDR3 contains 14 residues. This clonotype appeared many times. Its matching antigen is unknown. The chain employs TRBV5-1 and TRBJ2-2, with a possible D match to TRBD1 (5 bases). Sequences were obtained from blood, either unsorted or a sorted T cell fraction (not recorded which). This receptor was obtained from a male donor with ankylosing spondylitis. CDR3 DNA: TGCGCCAGCAGCATGGGGCCGGCCACCGGGGAGCTGTTTTTT. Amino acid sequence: CASSMGPATGELFF.